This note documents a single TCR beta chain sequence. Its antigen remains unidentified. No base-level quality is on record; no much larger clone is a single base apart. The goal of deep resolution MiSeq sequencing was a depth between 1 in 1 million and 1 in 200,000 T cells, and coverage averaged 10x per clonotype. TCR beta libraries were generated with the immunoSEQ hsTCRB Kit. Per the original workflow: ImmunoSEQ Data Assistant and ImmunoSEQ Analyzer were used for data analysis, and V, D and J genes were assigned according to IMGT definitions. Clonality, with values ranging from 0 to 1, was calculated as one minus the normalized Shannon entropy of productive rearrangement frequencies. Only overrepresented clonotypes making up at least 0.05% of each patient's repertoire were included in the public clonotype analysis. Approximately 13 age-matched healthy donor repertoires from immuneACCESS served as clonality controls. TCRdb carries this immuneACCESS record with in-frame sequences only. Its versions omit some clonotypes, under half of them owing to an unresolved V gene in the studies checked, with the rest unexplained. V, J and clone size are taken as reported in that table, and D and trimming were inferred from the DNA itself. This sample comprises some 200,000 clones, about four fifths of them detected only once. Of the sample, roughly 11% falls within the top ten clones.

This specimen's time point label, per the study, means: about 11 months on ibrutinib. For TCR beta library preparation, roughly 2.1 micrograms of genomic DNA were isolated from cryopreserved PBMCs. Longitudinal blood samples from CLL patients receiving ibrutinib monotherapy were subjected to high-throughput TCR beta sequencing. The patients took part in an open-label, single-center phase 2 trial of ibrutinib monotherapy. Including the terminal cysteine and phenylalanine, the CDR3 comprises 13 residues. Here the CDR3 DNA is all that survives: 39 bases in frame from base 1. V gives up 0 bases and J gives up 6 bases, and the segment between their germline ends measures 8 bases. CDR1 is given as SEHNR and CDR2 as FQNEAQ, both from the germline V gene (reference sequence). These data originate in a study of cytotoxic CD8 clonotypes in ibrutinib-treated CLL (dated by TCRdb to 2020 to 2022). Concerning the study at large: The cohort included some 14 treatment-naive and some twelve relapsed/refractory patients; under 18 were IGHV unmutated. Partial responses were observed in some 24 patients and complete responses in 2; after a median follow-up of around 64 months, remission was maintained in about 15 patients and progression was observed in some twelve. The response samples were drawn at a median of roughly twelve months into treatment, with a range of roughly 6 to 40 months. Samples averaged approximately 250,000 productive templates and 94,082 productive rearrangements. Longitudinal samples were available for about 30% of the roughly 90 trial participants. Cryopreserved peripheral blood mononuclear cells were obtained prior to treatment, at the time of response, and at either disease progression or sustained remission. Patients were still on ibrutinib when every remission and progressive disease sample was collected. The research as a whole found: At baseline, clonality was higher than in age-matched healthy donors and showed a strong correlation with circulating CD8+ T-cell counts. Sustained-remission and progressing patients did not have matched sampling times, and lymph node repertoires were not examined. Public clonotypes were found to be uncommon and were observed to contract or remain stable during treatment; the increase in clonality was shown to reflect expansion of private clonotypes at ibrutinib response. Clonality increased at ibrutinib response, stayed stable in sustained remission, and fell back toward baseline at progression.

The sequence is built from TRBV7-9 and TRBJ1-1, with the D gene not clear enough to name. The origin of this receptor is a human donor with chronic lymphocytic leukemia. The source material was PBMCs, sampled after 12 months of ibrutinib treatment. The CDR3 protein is CASSLAEGAEAFF. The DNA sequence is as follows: TGTGCCAGCAGCTTAGCGGAAGGTGCTGAAGCTTTCTTT.